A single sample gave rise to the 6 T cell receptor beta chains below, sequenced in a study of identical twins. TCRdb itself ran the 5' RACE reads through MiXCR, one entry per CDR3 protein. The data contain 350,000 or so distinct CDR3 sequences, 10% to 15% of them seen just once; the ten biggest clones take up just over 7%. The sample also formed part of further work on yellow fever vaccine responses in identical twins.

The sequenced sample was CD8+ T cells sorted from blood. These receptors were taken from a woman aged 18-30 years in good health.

The CDR3 DNA follows: TGTGCCAGCAGTCCGGAGCCAGGTCTAAGCACAGATACGCAGTATTTT. It yields the protein CASSPEPGLSTDTQYF. The chain recombines TRBV5-5 with TRBJ2-3, with no clear D. The germline gives CDR1 SGHKS, CDR2 YYEKEE (reference sequence). The CDR3 has 16 residues. V lost 5 bases to trimming and J lost 0 bases, with 16 bases between them.

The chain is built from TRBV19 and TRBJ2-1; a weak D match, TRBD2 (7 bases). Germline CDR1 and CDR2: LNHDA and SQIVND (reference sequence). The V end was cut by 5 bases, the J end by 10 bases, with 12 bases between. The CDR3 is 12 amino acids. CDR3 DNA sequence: TGTGCCAGTAGTGGGGGGGCGTTCGAGCAGTTCTTC. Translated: CASSGGAFEQFF. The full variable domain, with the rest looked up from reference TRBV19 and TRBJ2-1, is DGGITQSPKYLFRKEGQNVTLSCEQNLNHDAMYWYRQDPGQGLRLIYYSQIVNDFQKGDIAEGYSVSREKKESFPLTVTSAQKNPTAFYLCASSGGAFEQFFGPGTRLTVL.

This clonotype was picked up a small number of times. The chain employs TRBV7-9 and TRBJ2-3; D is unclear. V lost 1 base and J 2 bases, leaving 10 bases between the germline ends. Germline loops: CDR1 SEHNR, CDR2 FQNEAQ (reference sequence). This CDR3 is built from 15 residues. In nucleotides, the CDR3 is TGTGCCAGCAGCTTAGACGTCGGAATCACAGATACGCAGTATTTT. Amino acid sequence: CASSLDVGITDTQYF.

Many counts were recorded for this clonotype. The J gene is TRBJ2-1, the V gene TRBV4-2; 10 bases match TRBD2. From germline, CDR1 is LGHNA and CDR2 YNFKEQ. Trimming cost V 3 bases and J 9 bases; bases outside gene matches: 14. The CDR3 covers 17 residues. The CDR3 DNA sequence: TGTGCCAGCAGCCACCCTGGGGGTCTAGCGGGAGCGGGTGAGCAGTTCTTC. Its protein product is CASSHPGGLAGAGEQFF.

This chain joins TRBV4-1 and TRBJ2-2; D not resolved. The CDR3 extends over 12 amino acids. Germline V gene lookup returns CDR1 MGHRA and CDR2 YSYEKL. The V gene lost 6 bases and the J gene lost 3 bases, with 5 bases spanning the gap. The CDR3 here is CASSGHTGELFF. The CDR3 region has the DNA TGCGCCAGCAGTGGTCACACCGGGGAGCTGTTTTTT.

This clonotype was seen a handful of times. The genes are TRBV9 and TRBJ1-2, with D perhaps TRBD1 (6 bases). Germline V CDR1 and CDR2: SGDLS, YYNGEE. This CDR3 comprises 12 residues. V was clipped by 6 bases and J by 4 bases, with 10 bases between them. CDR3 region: CASKGGVYGYTF. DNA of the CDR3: TGTGCCAGCAAAGGGGGGGTCTATGGCTACACCTTC. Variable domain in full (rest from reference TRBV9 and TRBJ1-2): DSGVTQTPKHLITATGQRVTLRCSPRSGDLSVYWYQQSLDQGLQFLIQYYNGEERAKGNILERFSAQQFPDLHSELNLSSLELGDSALYFCASKGGVYGYTFGSGTRLTVV.